This T cell receptor beta chain appears in the sequencing data of a study of OX40 agonist ivuxolimab in advanced cancers. Clones were sequenced by immunoSEQ multiplex PCR, and TCRdb holds only the in-frame ones, with some missing. The sample includes 30,000 to 35,000 clones, 80% to 90% of them seen just once. The V gene lost 4 bases and the J gene lost 4 bases, with 6 bases spanning the gap. Germline V gene sequence: CDR1 SGDLS, CDR2 YYNGEE. The CDR3 sequence is 11 residues long. V is TRBV9 and J is TRBJ2-7, with D unresolved. The sample in question was CD4+ or CD8+ T cells sorted from blood, obtained in a trial of the OX40 agonist ivuxolimab. This TCR was recovered from an adult with an advanced solid tumor such as melanoma, head and neck, liver or kidney cancer. CDR3 bases: TGTGCCAGCAGCCCCGGTTACGAGCAGTACTTC. It encodes CASSPGYEQYF.